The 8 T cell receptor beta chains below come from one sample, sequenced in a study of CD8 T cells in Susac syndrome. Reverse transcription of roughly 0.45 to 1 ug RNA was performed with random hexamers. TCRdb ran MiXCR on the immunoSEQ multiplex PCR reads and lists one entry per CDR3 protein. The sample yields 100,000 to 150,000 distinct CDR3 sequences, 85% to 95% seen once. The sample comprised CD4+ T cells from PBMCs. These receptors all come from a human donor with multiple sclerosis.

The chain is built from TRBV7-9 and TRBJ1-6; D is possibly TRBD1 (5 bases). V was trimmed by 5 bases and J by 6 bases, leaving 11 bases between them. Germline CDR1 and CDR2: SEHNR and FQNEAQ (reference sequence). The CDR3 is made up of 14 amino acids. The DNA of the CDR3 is TGTGCCAGCAGCACCGGGACTGCTAATTCACCCCTCCACTTT. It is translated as CASSTGTANSPLHF.

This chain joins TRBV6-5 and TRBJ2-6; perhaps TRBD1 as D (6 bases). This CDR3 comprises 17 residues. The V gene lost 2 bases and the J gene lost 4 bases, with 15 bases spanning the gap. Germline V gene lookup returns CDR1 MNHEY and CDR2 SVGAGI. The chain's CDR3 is CASSYTTRGSGANVLTF. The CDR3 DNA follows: TGTGCCAGCAGTTACACCACGAGGGGGTCCGGGGCCAACGTCCTGACTTTC.

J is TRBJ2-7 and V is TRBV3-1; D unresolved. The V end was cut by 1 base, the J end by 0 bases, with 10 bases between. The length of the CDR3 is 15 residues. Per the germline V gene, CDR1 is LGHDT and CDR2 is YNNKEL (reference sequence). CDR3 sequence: CASSQVLGSSYEQYF. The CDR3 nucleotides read TGTGCCAGCAGCCAAGTGTTGGGCAGCTCCTACGAGCAGTACTTC.

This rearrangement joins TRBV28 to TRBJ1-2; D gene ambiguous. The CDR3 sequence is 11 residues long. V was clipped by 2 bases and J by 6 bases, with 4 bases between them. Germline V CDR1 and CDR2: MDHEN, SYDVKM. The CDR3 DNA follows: TGTGCCAGCAGTTTAAGCCATGGCTACACCTTC. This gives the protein CASSLSHGYTF.

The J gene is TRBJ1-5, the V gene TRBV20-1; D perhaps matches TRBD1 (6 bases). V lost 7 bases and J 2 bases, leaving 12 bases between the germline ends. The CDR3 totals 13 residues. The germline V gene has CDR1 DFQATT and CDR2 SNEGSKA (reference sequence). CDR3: CSGRTAGNQPQHF. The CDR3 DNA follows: TGCAGTGGCAGGACAGCGGGCAATCAGCCCCAGCATTTT.

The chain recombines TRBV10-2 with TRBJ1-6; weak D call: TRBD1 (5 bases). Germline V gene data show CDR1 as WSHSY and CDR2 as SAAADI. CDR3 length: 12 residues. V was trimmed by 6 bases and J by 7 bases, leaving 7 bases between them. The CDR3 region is CASSDRNSPLHF. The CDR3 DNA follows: TGCGCCAGCAGCGACAGAAATTCACCCCTCCACTTT.

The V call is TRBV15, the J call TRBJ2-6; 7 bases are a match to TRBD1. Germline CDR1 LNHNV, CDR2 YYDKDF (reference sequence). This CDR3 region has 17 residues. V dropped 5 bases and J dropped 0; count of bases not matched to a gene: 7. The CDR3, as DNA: TGTGCCACCAGCGCCGGACAGGCCAGCTCTGGGGCCAACGTCCTGACTTTC. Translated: CATSAGQASSGANVLTF.

DNA of the CDR3: TGTGCCAGCAGACCCCCCGGGACAGCTCACAATCAGCCCCAGCATTTT. Translation gives CASRPPGTAHNQPQHF. The gene calls are TRBV6-6 and TRBJ1-5, with 7 bases lining up with TRBD1. V lost 6 bases, J lost 3 bases, and 11 bases stayed unmatched. Per germline, CDR1 MNHNY and CDR2 SVGAGI (reference sequence). The CDR3 is made up of 16 amino acids.